The 32 T cell receptor beta chains below all came from one sample that was sequenced in a study of T cells in localized non-small cell lung cancer. Assay used: immunoSEQ multiplex PCR; TCRdb lists only in-frame clones, some missing. The data contain about 48,000 clones, 70% to 80% of them seen just once; the ten biggest clones take up about a sixth. The starting material was peripheral blood, obtained before any cancer treatment. The receptors stem from a man aged 40-75 years with stage I squamous cell lung carcinoma.

This clone was counted only a few times. This chain joins TRBV19 and TRBJ1-2; 7 nucleotides agree with TRBD1. This CDR3 is built from 13 residues. Trimming cost V 7 bases and J 3 bases; bases outside gene matches: 5. In germline, CDR1 is LNHDA, CDR2 SQIVND (reference sequence). The CDR3 DNA is TGTGCCAGTACCGAGGACAGGTACTATGGCTACACCTTC. The encoded protein is CASTEDRYYGYTF. Together with reference TRBV19 and TRBJ1-2, the CDR3 gives the full variable domain: DGGITQSPKYLFRKEGQNVTLSCEQNLNHDAMYWYRQDPGQGLRLIYYSQIVNDFQKGDIAEGYSVSREKKESFPLTVTSAQKNPTAFYLCASTEDRYYGYTFGSGTRLTVV.

This chain joins TRBV30 and TRBJ2-3; no firm D call. The ends were cut back, 2 bases at V and 2 bases at J, with 5 bases in the middle. Looked up from germline, CDR1 is GTSNPN and CDR2 is SVGIG (reference sequence). The CDR3 totals 12 residues. The CDR3, as DNA: TGTGCCTGGAGTTCCGACACAGATACGCAGTATTTT. Translated: CAWSSDTDTQYF.

V usage is TRBV4-1 and J usage is TRBJ2-7, with a tentative D call TRBD2 (5 bases). The CDR3 has 16 amino acids. The germline V and J ends were trimmed by 1 base and 0 bases, with 13 bases remaining between them. CDR1 is MGHRA and CDR2 is YSYEKL in the germline V gene. This CDR3 is CASSQATGILSYEQYF. For the CDR3, the DNA is TGCGCCAGCAGCCAAGCTACCGGGATACTCTCCTACGAGCAGTACTTC.

Here the CDR3 DNA reads TGTGCCAGCAGCCAATCCGCGCGCCAACAGTACTTC. Its protein product is CASSQSARQQYF. The genes are TRBV7-8 and TRBJ2-7; the D is unclear. The CDR3 consists of 12 residues. The V gene lost 5 bases and the J gene lost 10 bases, with 15 bases spanning the gap. Germline lookup yields CDR1 SGHVS and CDR2 FQNEAQ.

The rearrangement uses TRBV5-4 and TRBJ1-2; 7 nucleotides match TRBD1. Germline CDR1 reads SGHNT; CDR2 reads YYREEE (reference sequence). The trim removed 4 bases at V and 8 bases at J, leaving 11 bases unmatched. CDR3 size: 14 residues. CDR3 DNA sequence: TGTGCCAGCAGCGCAGGGGGAGCGGTAAGGGGCTACACCTTC. Protein product: CASSAGGAVRGYTF.

The V call is TRBV14, the J call TRBJ2-7, with D perhaps TRBD1 or TRBD2 (6 bases each). Trimming stripped 4 bases from V and 13 bases from J, with 20 bases between. The V gene's germline CDR1 is SGHDN and CDR2 FVKESK. CDR3 length: 13 amino acids. CDR3 sequence reads: CASSRSLGGEKYF. In DNA form, the CDR3 reads TGTGCCAGCAGCCGCTCGCTCGGGGGCGAGAAATACTTC.

The chain employs TRBV7-2 and TRBJ2-7; D not resolved. The CDR3 sequence is 12 residues long. The germline CDR1 and CDR2 sequences are SGHTA and FQGNSA. Trimming took 1 base from V and 2 from J, leaving 3 bases between them. The CDR3 is CASSLVTYEQYF. In DNA form, the CDR3 reads TGTGCCAGCAGCTTAGTGACCTACGAGCAGTACTTC.

This chain uses TRBV19 with TRBJ2-1, with TRBD2 matching over 8 bases. The germline V gene has CDR1 LNHDA and CDR2 SQIVND (reference sequence). The ends lost 9 bases at V and 0 bases at J; junction bases unmatched: 4. This CDR3 contains 14 residues. DNA of the CDR3: TGTGCCAGCCGGGGGGGCTTCTCCTACAATGAGCAGTTCTTC. Translating it yields CASRGGFSYNEQFF.

The chain links TRBV5-1 to TRBJ2-1, with a weak D call TRBD1 (6 bases). The CDR3 covers 14 residues. Trimming cost V 0 bases and J 10 bases, with 14 bases left between them. CDR1 and CDR2 from the germline V gene are SGHRS and YFSETQ. The CDR3 DNA reads TGCGCCAGCAGCTTGGGGAAAACAGGGCAAGAGCAGTTCTTC. It yields the protein CASSLGKTGQEQFF.

With respect to this clone: One end of the junction is discordant with germline, which a read error may explain. The chain couples TRBV5-1 to TRBJ1-2; TRBD1 might be the D (5 bases). The CDR3 runs 14 residues. Germline V gives CDR1 SGHRS, CDR2 YFSETQ. This chain's CDR3 is CASSPPGVIYGHTF. CDR3 in DNA: TGCGCCAGCAGCCCCCCGGGGGTGATCTATGGCCACACCTTC.

The chain has TRBV23-1 and TRBJ2-5, with D tentatively TRBD2 (5 bases). TRBV23-1 is placed among ORFs of uncertain function. V dropped 4 bases and J dropped 2 bases, with 23 bases sitting between them. This CDR3 comprises 18 residues. CDR3 amino acids: CASSPSSIASPHQETQYF. CDR3 sequence (DNA): TGCGCCAGCAGTCCCAGTTCAATAGCGAGCCCTCATCAAGAGACCCAGTACTTC.

The chain joins TRBV28 to TRBJ1-5; no clear D gene. V shed 6 bases and J shed 0 bases, with 12 bases lying between them. Germline values: CDR1 MDHEN, CDR2 SYDVKM. CDR3 length equals 15 residues. The CDR3 here is CASRSRLSSNQPQHF. The CDR3 nucleotides are TGTGCCAGCAGGTCACGACTCTCTAGCAATCAGCCCCAGCATTTT.

V and J are TRBV11-2 and TRBJ2-3; weak D call: TRBD1 (6 bases). This CDR3 comprises 14 residues. CDR1 and CDR2 (germline): SGHAT, FQNNGV. The V end lost 5 bases, the J end lost 2 bases, and 11 bases lay between the germline ends. In nucleotides, the CDR3 is TGTGCCAGCAGCCAAGGACAGTTCACAGATACGCAGTATTTT. Protein product: CASSQGQFTDTQYF.

The chain has TRBV7-2 and TRBJ1-5; no firm D call. The germline V and J ends were trimmed by 4 bases and 0 bases, with 13 bases remaining between them. Germline CDR1 is SGHTA and CDR2 is FQGNSA. This CDR3 spans 16 amino acids. CDR3 protein: CASSSTYGYSNQPQHF. CDR3 bases: TGTGCCAGCAGCTCCACTTACGGATATAGCAATCAGCCCCAGCATTTT. The complete variable domain, with remaining parts taken from reference TRBV7-2 and TRBJ1-5, reads GAGVSQSPSNKVTEKGKDVELRCDPISGHTALYWYRQSLGQGLEFLIYFQGNSAPDKSGLPSDRFSAERTGGSVSTLTIQRTQQEDSAVYLCASSSTYGYSNQPQHFGDGTRLSIL.

CDR3 residues: CASSLGTSGVSGELFF. The CDR3 nucleotides are TGCGCCAGCAGCTTAGGGACTAGCGGGGTCTCCGGGGAGCTGTTTTTT. The chain combines TRBV5-1 with TRBJ2-2, with 13 bases matching TRBD2. Germline lookup yields CDR1 SGHRS and CDR2 YFSETQ. CDR3 length: 16 residues. Unmatched junction bases numbered 4, after V lost 2 bases and J lost 6 bases.

This chain uses TRBV6-1 with TRBJ1-3; 8 nucleotides agree with TRBD1. CDR3 length: 17 residues. CDR1 is MNHNS, CDR2 SASEGT, per germline. V was clipped by 3 bases and J by 3 bases; unmatched bases: 10. The CDR3 nucleotides are TGTGCCAGCAGTGAGTTCGCCGGGACAGGCGGTGGAAACACCATATATTTT. Translating gives CASSEFAGTGGGNTIYF.

The gene calls are TRBV7-9 and TRBJ2-2, with 14 bases that match TRBD2. Germline V CDR1 and CDR2: SEHNR, FQNEAQ (reference sequence). The CDR3 runs 18 residues. V gave up 0 bases and J gave up 1 base; unmatched junction bases: 1. CDR3 loop: CASSLAGTSGGNTGELFF. CDR3 sequence (DNA): TGTGCCAGCAGCTTAGCCGGGACTAGCGGGGGGAACACCGGGGAGCTGTTTTTT.

The table lists this clone with a few counts. V is TRBV5-6 and J is TRBJ2-7; D not certain. The CDR3 length is 14 residues. The germline V gene has CDR1 SGHDT and CDR2 YYEEEE. Trimming cost V 3 bases and J 2 bases, with 12 bases left between them. The chain's CDR3 is CASSSRTATYEQYF. The DNA for the CDR3 is TGTGCCAGCAGCTCCAGGACGGCGACCTACGAGCAGTACTTC.

This clone came up a few times. J is TRBJ1-1 and V is TRBV28; the D gene is possibly TRBD1 (6 bases). Germline V gives CDR1 MDHEN, CDR2 SYDVKM. The CDR3 is made up of 15 amino acids. Trimming left V 3 bases short and J 4 bases short, with 15 bases between. The CDR3 DNA sequence: TGTGCCAGCAGTTTTCGGGGGGCCGGGTTCACTGAAGCTTTCTTT. Translating it yields CASSFRGAGFTEAFF.

About this clone itself: A clone one base away is much larger, so this may be a read error. The genes are TRBV6-1 and TRBJ1-1; 7 nucleotides match TRBD1. Germline assignment: CDR1 MNHNS and CDR2 SASEGT. The J segment lost 3 bases and the V segment lost 6 bases, leaving 4 bases of the junction unmatched. The CDR3 spans 13 residues. The CDR3: CASSFTGDTEAFF. CDR3 sequence (DNA): TGTGCCAGCAGCTTCACAGGGGACACTGAAGCTTTCTTT.

The chain employs TRBV7-3 and TRBJ1-1, with D tentatively TRBD1 (5 bases). V gave up 5 bases and J gave up 0 bases, with 7 bases separating them. The CDR3 totals 13 residues. Germline CDR1 reads SGHTA; CDR2 reads FQGTGA. CDR3 sequence (DNA): TGTGCCAGCAGCGGGACGGTGAACACTGAAGCTTTCTTT. This gives the protein CASSGTVNTEAFF.

This clone was detected only a few times. This rearrangement joins TRBV7-2 to TRBJ2-2, with TRBD2 matching 10 bases. CDR1 is SGHTA and CDR2 is FQGNSA in the germline V gene. Trimming took 5 bases from V and 6 from J; bases not matched to a gene: 3. CDR3 length: 14 residues. CDR3 coding DNA: TGTGCCAGCAGCAAAAGCGGGGGGGCCGGGGAGCTGTTTTTT. Its translation is CASSKSGGAGELFF.

The chain carries TRBV6-6 and TRBJ2-1, with a weak D call TRBD1 (6 bases). V was shortened by 6 bases and J by 9 bases, with 15 bases between the two germline ends. Germline V gene lookup returns CDR1 MNHNY and CDR2 SVGAGI (reference sequence). The CDR3 sequence is 13 residues long. The CDR3 coding sequence is TGTGCCAGCAGACCCGGCAGGGGTAGTGAGCAGTTCTTC. Encoded protein: CASRPGRGSEQFF.

The rearrangement links TRBV6-6 to TRBJ2-1; possibly TRBD2 for D (7 bases). Germline V gene sequence: CDR1 MNHNY, CDR2 SVGAGI (reference sequence). V lost 6 bases and J 7 bases, leaving 19 bases between the germline ends. This CDR3 has 15 amino acids. CDR3 DNA: TGTGCCAGCAGACTCCCCGGGGGGCCGTTGAATGAGCAGTTCTTC. This sequence encodes CASRLPGGPLNEQFF.

V gene TRBV7-9 combines with J gene TRBJ2-1; 7 positions agree with TRBD2. The V and J ends lost 5 bases and 14 bases, in that order; junction bases with no gene match: 21. Germline assignment: CDR1 SEHNR and CDR2 FQNEAQ (reference sequence). The CDR3 consists of 16 residues. In nucleotides, the CDR3 is TGTGCCAGCAGCCGCTCTCTAGCGGAAGATTGGGAGGTGGAGTTCTTC. Translation: CASSRSLAEDWEVEFF.

The chain is built from TRBV6-1 and TRBJ1-6; unclear D gene. This CDR3 is 13 amino acids long. The germline V gene encodes CDR1 MNHNS and CDR2 SASEGT. Trimming left V 6 bases short and J 10 bases short, with 13 bases between. CDR3 sequence (DNA): TGTGCCAGCAGAGAGGACCAGTACTCACCCCTCCACTTT. Amino acids: CASREDQYSPLHF.

This chain uses TRBV27 with TRBJ2-1; D is uncertain. V was trimmed by 4 bases and J by 5 bases, leaving 12 bases between them. Germline CDR1 is MNHEY and CDR2 is SMNVEV (reference sequence). CDR3 length: 14 residues. CDR3 residues: CASSSRRTNNEQFF. The CDR3 coding sequence is TGTGCCAGCAGTTCCCGGAGAACTAACAATGAGCAGTTCTTC.

The J gene is TRBJ2-5, the V gene TRBV18, with 9 bases matching TRBD2. The CDR3 consists of 16 residues. Germline lookup yields CDR1 KGHSH and CDR2 LQKENI. J gave up 1 base and V 3 bases, and 6 bases lay outside the gene matches. This CDR3 is CASSPWGSGSQETQYF. The CDR3 DNA reads as TGTGCCAGCTCACCCTGGGGTAGCGGGAGCCAAGAGACCCAGTACTTC.

The rearrangement links TRBV7-7 to TRBJ2-2; TRBD1 aligns across 9 bases. The CDR3 sequence is 14 residues long. Germline CDR1 SSHAT, CDR2 FNYEAQ (reference sequence). The CDR3 region has the DNA TGTGCTACCCAGGACAGGGGCGGCACCGGGGAGCTGTTTTTT. It is translated as CATQDRGGTGELFF.

The chain combines TRBV6-5 with TRBJ1-6; TRBD1 is a possible D gene (5 bases). V lost 4 bases and J lost 4, with 14 bases in between. The CDR3 is made up of 16 amino acids. CDR1 and CDR2 from the germline V gene are MNHEY and SVGAGI. CDR3 sequence: CASSLTRQMYNSPLHF. The CDR3 DNA reads TGTGCCAGCAGTTTGACCCGACAGATGTATAATTCACCCCTCCACTTT.

A single count supports this clone. V is TRBV2 and J is TRBJ2-2, with D tentatively TRBD2 (7 bases). This CDR3 has 13 amino acids. Germline loops: CDR1 SNHLY, CDR2 FYNNEI. The V gene lost 7 bases and the J gene lost 6 bases, with 12 bases spanning the gap. The CDR3 region is CASTAGAAGELFF. The DNA of the CDR3 is TGTGCCAGCACTGCGGGGGCCGCCGGGGAGCTGTTTTTT.

This clone was detected only a few times. The chain employs TRBV7-9 and TRBJ2-7; 9 bases fit TRBD1. J gave up 7 bases and V 5 bases, and 9 bases lay outside the gene matches. The CDR3 is 14 amino acids. Per the germline V gene, CDR1 is SEHNR and CDR2 is FQNEAQ (reference sequence). The CDR3 spells CASSAIQGAWEQYF. CDR3 sequence (DNA): TGTGCCAGCAGCGCAATACAGGGGGCTTGGGAGCAGTACTTC.